Included here is one TCR beta chain sequence, with context. Many counts were recorded for this clonotype. There is no known antigen for this receptor. No quality values exist for individual bases; no much larger clone is one base distant. This sample is drawn from a study of spatial heterogeneity in lung cancer (dated by TCRdb to between 2018 and 2020). As for the study more broadly: Beta-chain transcripts were consistently detected in greater numbers than alpha-chain transcripts, which likely reflected higher beta-chain transcript abundance. In non-small cell lung cancer, the study made a quantitative comparison of TCR alpha and beta repertoires among multiple tumor regions, matched nontumor lung and blood. Nonsynonymous mutation counts, determined by whole-exome sequencing of tumor tissue, were related to features of the TCR repertoire. In the raw uncorrected reads, each unique combination of TCR and UMI appeared more than ten times on average. Both alpha and beta chains were TCR-sequenced in samples taken at surgery, namely 220 tumor regions, approximately 66 matched nontumor lung samples and over 55 PBMC samples.

This specimen's time point label, per the study, means: sample taken at primary tumor resection. Whole RNA extracted from tumor and nontumor lung tissue, or from cryopreserved PBMC samples, was used for TCR sequencing without cell sorting. Samples were obtained from approximately 76 patients with early-stage, untreated non-small cell lung cancer from the lung TRACERx cohort. Patients were selected for TCR sequencing only if sufficient RNA was available from at least two tumor regions. Preparation of the library involved 5' RACE. Instrument used: NextSeq 500. In the TCR library protocol, a unique molecular identifier was attached to each TCR cDNA molecule so that PCR and sequencing errors could be corrected. Per the original workflow: TCR identification, UMI-based error correction and CDR3 extraction were performed with Decombinator tools. Expanded TCRs were defined as those above a frequency of 2 per 1,000, corresponding to the top 1% of the tumor frequency distribution. Renyi diversity was computed with the R vegan package after each repertoire had been subsampled 100 times to 5,000 TCRs. CDR3 similarity networks were built from amino acid triplet string-kernel similarity, connecting CDR3s with pairwise similarity above 0.82. In-frame beta chains were kept once TCRdb had trimmed the public reads at Q25 with fastp and called clones with MiXCR. Identical CDR3 proteins give one entry, which carries the most common genes and DNA. TCRdb assigned the V and J calls; the authors' analysis was not used. Counted in this sample were tens of thousands of distinct CDR3 sequences; about 7% of them appeared once. The ten largest clones capture about 2.6% of the sample.

General findings and caveats noted by the study authors: Additional single-cell paired TCR alpha and beta sequencing was considered necessary to confirm, at a functional level, the hypothesis that regional TCRs recognize regional mutations. Ubiquitous expanded tumor TCRs showed up in blood more often at tumor resection than at routine follow-up.

This TCR derives from a female donor with early-stage non-small cell lung cancer. The sample consisted of PBMCs, taken at surgery.

Here the CDR3 is given as CSARPIAATDTQYF. The nucleotide sequence reads TGCAGTGCCAGACCCATAGCGGCCACAGATACGCAGTATTTT. Rearrangement joined TRBV20-1 to TRBJ2-3; D gene: possibly TRBD2, on 6 matching bases. Its CDR3 holds 14 amino acids, cysteine through phenylalanine. Just the 42-base CDR3 DNA is kept, in frame starting at base 1. CDR1 DFQATT and CDR2 SNEGSKA are derived from the germline V gene (reference sequence). V loses 6 bases, J loses 2 bases, and the germline ends lie 15 bases apart.